These 21 T cell receptor beta chains were all obtained from the same sample, sequenced in a study of OX40 agonist ivuxolimab in advanced cancers. The repertoire was sequenced with immunoSEQ multiplex PCR; TCRdb's copy has only in-frame clones and lacks some. The sample lists some 67,000 clones, roughly 88% occurring once. This specimen consisted of CD4+ or CD8+ T cells sorted from blood, obtained in a trial of the OX40 agonist ivuxolimab. The receptors were gathered from an adult with an advanced solid tumor such as melanoma, head and neck, liver or kidney cancer.

The chain is built from TRBV5-1 and TRBJ1-1, with 7 bases fitting TRBD1. CDR1 and CDR2 (germline): SGHRS, YFSETQ. The junction had 13 bases not matched to a gene; V was cut back by 5 bases and J by 3 bases. CDR3 length: 16 residues. CDR3 nucleotide sequence: TGCGCCAGCAGACCAGACAGGGCAGTTATAGACACTGAAGCTTTCTTT. Translation: CASRPDRAVIDTEAFF.

The chain combines TRBV10-3 with TRBJ2-3; TRBD1 or TRBD2 may be the D gene (6 bases each). V lost 2 bases and J lost 2, with 8 bases in between. CDR3 length equals 14 residues. CDR1 and CDR2 from the germline V gene are ENHRY and SYGVKD. CDR3 sequence (DNA): TGTGCCATCAGTGAGAGGGGGGACACAGATACGCAGTATTTT. Protein sequence: CAISERGDTDTQYF.

V usage is TRBV28 and J usage is TRBJ1-4, with D uncertain. Trimming took 5 bases from V and 8 from J, leaving 12 bases between them. The CDR3 consists of 13 residues. CDR1 and CDR2 from the germline V gene are MDHEN and SYDVKM. The chain's CDR3 is CASSPVVWEKLFF. Here the CDR3 DNA reads TGTGCCAGCAGTCCTGTAGTCTGGGAAAAACTGTTTTTT.

This chain joins TRBV11-2 and TRBJ1-3, with no clear D. Germline CDR1 and CDR2: SGHAT and FQNNGV. The CDR3 is 14 residues long. Trimming shortened V by 4 bases and J by 3 bases, and 10 bases separated the two germline ends. The CDR3 protein is CASSSSVGGNTIYF. Written as DNA, the CDR3 is TGTGCCAGCAGCTCTTCCGTTGGTGGAAACACCATATATTTT.

This clone was recorded once. This sequence joins TRBV27 and TRBJ2-2, with 10 bases fitting TRBD1. Germline CDR1 MNHEY, CDR2 SMNVEV (reference sequence). Germline trimming cut 6 bases from V and 3 bases from J; bases unmatched to any gene: 4. This CDR3 contains 15 residues. CDR3 in DNA: TGTGCCAGCAGGCCGGGACAGGGGTACACCGGGGAGCTGTTTTTT. It translates to CASRPGQGYTGELFF.

This clone has only one observation. This CDR3 reads CASSLVGGEAFF. The DNA of the CDR3 is TGCGCCAGCAGCTTGGTAGGGGGAGAAGCTTTCTTT. The V and J genes are TRBV5-1 and TRBJ1-1; D is perhaps TRBD1 (6 bases). The CDR3 loop spans 12 amino acids. The V end was cut by 0 bases, the J end by 8 bases, with 8 bases between. Germline V gene data show CDR1 as SGHRS and CDR2 as YFSETQ. Together with reference TRBV5-1 and TRBJ1-1, the CDR3 gives the full variable domain: KAGVTQTPRYLIKTRGQQVTLSCSPISGHRSVSWYQQTPGQGLQFLFEYFSETQRNKGNFPGRFSGRQFSNSRSEMNVSTLELGDSALYLCASSLVGGEAFFGQGTRLTVV.

The chain uses TRBV7-8 and TRBJ2-1; 9 bases fit TRBD2. The CDR3 is made up of 15 amino acids. V trimming: 2 bases; J trimming: 9 bases; junction bases outside the gene matches: 8. Per the germline V gene, CDR1 is SGHVS and CDR2 is FQNEAQ. The DNA for the CDR3 is TGTGCCAGCAGCTTAATGCGGGGGGGGACGGGTGAGCAGTTCTTC. This gives the protein CASSLMRGGTGEQFF.

V usage is TRBV2 and J usage is TRBJ2-7, with a weak D call TRBD1 (6 bases). The germline V gene has CDR1 SNHLY and CDR2 FYNNEI. The CDR3 extends over 14 amino acids. V was shortened by 7 bases and J by 3 bases, with 16 bases between the two germline ends. As DNA, the CDR3 is TGTGCCAGCATCCTGGAAGAGGGGGTCTACGAGCAGTACTTC. This encodes CASILEEGVYEQYF.

DNA of the CDR3: TGTGCCAGCAGTCTGCGGACTAGCGGGGGGTATACGCAGTATTTT. As protein: CASSLRTSGGYTQYF. The chain couples TRBV28 to TRBJ2-3; 14 bases align to TRBD2. V dropped 5 bases and J dropped 7; count of bases not matched to a gene: 5. The CDR3 is 15 residues long. CDR1 and CDR2 from the germline V gene are MDHEN and SYDVKM.

The V and J genes are TRBV2 and TRBJ1-2, with D unclear. Trimming stripped 7 bases from V and 8 bases from J, with 17 bases between. Germline-derived CDR1 and CDR2 are SNHLY and FYNNEI. The CDR3 has 13 amino acids. The CDR3 nucleotides are TGTGCCAGCAAAGAAATGGCTTCGGGCGGCTACACCTTC. It encodes CASKEMASGGYTF.

The rearrangement joins TRBV5-1 to TRBJ2-2, with D perhaps assigned TRBD1 or TRBD2 (5 bases each). The CDR3 spans 14 residues. Trimming left V 3 bases short and J 4 bases short, with 10 bases between. Germline CDR1 reads SGHRS; CDR2 reads YFSETQ. CDR3 DNA: TGCGCCAGCAGCTACGTTGGGGGCACCGGGGAGCTGTTTTTT. This gives the protein CASSYVGGTGELFF.

The chain combines TRBV7-7 with TRBJ2-5; tentative D call: TRBD2 (5 bases). The germline gives CDR1 SSHAT, CDR2 FNYEAQ (reference sequence). Trimming shortened V by 1 base and J by 4 bases, and 7 bases separated the two germline ends. The CDR3 consists of 13 residues. CDR3 DNA sequence: TGTGCCAGCAGCTTAGGGGAGACAGAGACCCAGTACTTC. The encoded protein is CASSLGETETQYF.

Points on this clone: At one boundary the junction diverges from the germline segment, which might be a read error. This chain connects TRBV7-7 to TRBJ2-1; D not resolved. This CDR3 region has 13 residues. CDR1 is SSHAT and CDR2 is FNYEAQ in the germline V gene (reference sequence). DNA for the CDR3: TGTGCTAGCAGCACGGGTCCCGGGAATGAGCAGTTCTTC. Its translation is CASSTGPGNEQFF. Supplemented by reference TRBV7-7 and TRBJ2-1, the full variable domain reads GAGVSQSPRYKVTKRGQDVTLRCDPISSHATLYWYQQALGQGPEFLTYFNYEAQPDKSGLPSDRFSAERPEGSISTLTIQRTEQRDSAMYRCASSTGPGNEQFFGPGTRLTVL.

This chain links TRBV6-1 with TRBJ1-2; perhaps TRBD1 as D (6 bases). CDR1 is MNHNS, CDR2 SASEGT, per germline. The CDR3 has 14 residues. Trimming removed 3 bases at V and 0 bases at J, with 8 bases between. CDR3 sequence: CASSETGANYGYTF. CDR3 DNA: TGTGCCAGCAGTGAGACAGGAGCTAACTATGGCTACACCTTC.

The J gene is TRBJ2-3, the V gene TRBV4-2; 7 bases agree with TRBD2. The CDR3 runs to 13 residues. Trimming at V came to 0 bases and at J to 14 bases, leaving 8 bases not matched to a gene. CDR1 and CDR2 (germline): LGHNA, YNFKEQ. The CDR3 protein is CASSQEGGRARYF. In DNA form, the CDR3 reads TGTGCCAGCAGCCAAGAGGGGGGGAGGGCGAGGTATTTT.

This clone was recorded a few times. This chain connects TRBV6-6 to TRBJ1-3; unclear D gene. CDR3 size: 13 residues. The V gene's germline CDR1 is MNHNY and CDR2 SVGAGI (reference sequence). Trimming took 2 bases from V and 4 from J, leaving 6 bases between them. CDR3 amino acids: CASSYNVGNTIYF. As DNA, the CDR3 is TGTGCCAGCAGTTACAATGTCGGAAACACCATATATTTT.

The chain carries TRBV2 and TRBJ1-3; D unclear. With 7 bases removed from V and 0 bases from J, the gap between germline ends came to 16 bases. The CDR3 length is 16 residues. Germline V gives CDR1 SNHLY, CDR2 FYNNEI. The CDR3 protein is CASTMTPVLSGNTIYF. In DNA, the CDR3 is TGTGCCAGCACCATGACCCCGGTACTCTCTGGAAACACCATATATTTT.

This clone was detected only once. This chain links TRBV19 with TRBJ1-1, with 10 bases matching TRBD1. V lost 6 bases and J lost 0; bases outside the gene matches: 1. CDR3 length equals 14 residues. From germline, CDR1 is LNHDA and CDR2 SQIVND (reference sequence). The CDR3 reads CASRTGGLNTEAFF. CDR3 in DNA: TGTGCCAGTAGGACAGGGGGCCTGAACACTGAAGCTTTCTTT. Variable domain in full (rest from reference TRBV19 and TRBJ1-1): DGGITQSPKYLFRKEGQNVTLSCEQNLNHDAMYWYRQDPGQGLRLIYYSQIVNDFQKGDIAEGYSVSREKKESFPLTVTSAQKNPTAFYLCASRTGGLNTEAFFGQGTRLTVV.

In regard to this clone: Germline is not matched at one junction end, which may reflect a read error. This sample includes further DNA sequences coding for the same CDR3. The chain couples TRBV27 to TRBJ1-1, with D possibly TRBD1 on 6 matching bases. The length of the CDR3 is 14 residues. Germline V gene lookup returns CDR1 MNHEY and CDR2 SMNVEV (reference sequence). CDR3 bases: TGTGCCAGCAGTCTATCCAGGGGGAACACTGAAGCTTTCTTT. This sequence encodes CASSLSRGNTEAFF.

This chain uses TRBV7-9 with TRBJ1-3; 7 nucleotides align to TRBD1. The germline V gene has CDR1 SEHNR and CDR2 FQNEAQ (reference sequence). V lost 5 bases to trimming and J lost 4 bases; unmatched junction nucleotides: 11. The CDR3 has 16 amino acids. CDR3 nucleotide sequence: TGTGCCAGCAGCCCTAGGGGACAGATTCTGGGAAACACCATATATTTT. It translates to CASSPRGQILGNTIYF.

The chain couples TRBV6-4 to TRBJ1-5, with D possibly TRBD1 on 6 matching bases. The CDR3 sequence is 17 residues long. Germline assignment: CDR1 MRHNA and CDR2 SNTAGT. V was clipped by 0 bases and J by 7 bases, with 19 bases between them. CDR3 sequence reads: CASSDSRGGYNQQPQHF. CDR3 sequence (DNA): TGTGCCAGCAGTGACTCTAGGGGGGGGTACAATCAGCAGCCCCAGCATTTT.